This is a list of T cell receptor beta chains from one sample in a study of T cell responses to AZD1222 COVID-19 vaccine. Using immunoSEQ multiplex PCR, the repertoire was profiled, and TCRdb retains in-frame clones only, with some absent. In the table there are roughly 130,000 clones, 85% to 95% of which are singletons. Sequences were derived from peripheral blood, sampled on day 0 of AZD1222 vaccination. The source is an adult in good health. Each CDR3 is given with its conserved first and last residue.

j_call	v_call	cdr3_aa
TRBJ1-1	TRBV19	CASSIRRALNTEAFF
TRBJ2-1	TRBV7-9	CASSLGGGRVYNEQFF
TRBJ2-7	TRBV29-1	CSGSTGMGEQYF
TRBJ2-1	TRBV19	CASSRASGRSSYNEQFF
TRBJ2-7	TRBV5-8	CASSFGLTPTEQYF
TRBJ2-3	TRBV30	CAWTAWGGSTDTQYF
TRBJ1-2	TRBV7-9	CASSSGQRDGYTF
TRBJ1-5	TRBV6-5	CASSFTGLGQPQHF
TRBJ1-6	TRBV3-1/TRBV3-2	CASSQGESINSPLHF
TRBJ1-5	TRBV10-3	CAISEGSYNQPQHF
TRBJ1-4	TRBV7-9	CASSVGHVNEKLFF
TRBJ2-3	TRBV9	CASSVGTSGSSDTQYF
TRBJ2-7	TRBV6-1	CASSEGRGISYEQYF
TRBJ1-2	TRBV9	CASSVGRSKGYTF
TRBJ2-7	TRBV6-5	CASRSRDRGSYEQYF
TRBJ1-4	TRBV2	CASRGTVGKLFF
TRBJ2-7	TRBV7-8	CASRLRTRVDYEQYF
TRBJ2-5	TRBV5-1	CASSLEGATGETQYF
TRBJ2-2	TRBV6-5	CASSSAFTGELFF
TRBJ2-7	TRBV4-2	CASSLSTSGAPYEQYF
TRBJ1-2	TRBV30	CAWSVTPLGYGYTF
TRBJ1-1	TRBV7-6	CASSLGTGGEAFF
TRBJ2-7	TRBV9	CASQSGLASDEQYF
TRBJ1-1	TRBV7-9	CASSPNRGDRTEAFF
TRBJ2-5	TRBV7-7	CASSLRTSGRGGLETQYF
TRBJ2-5	TRBV30	CAWRLLAGETQYF
TRBJ2-7	TRBV30	CAWRVGPAQYF
TRBJ2-2	TRBV5-8	CASSPGQGFPGELFF
TRBJ2-3	TRBV18	CASSQGATDTQYF
TRBJ1-4	TRBV6-6	CASSYSWGF
TRBJ2-1	TRBV9	CASSQTFGDEQFF
TRBJ1-1	TRBV21-1	CASSFRDRGRTEAFF
TRBJ1-1	TRBV7-9	CASSLTGGNTEAFF
TRBJ2-7	TRBV5-6	CASSLRPRGTHEQYF
TRBJ1-1	TRBV13	CASSLRTERTEAFF
TRBJ1-2	TRBV3-1/TRBV3-2	CASSYRVDVPYYGYTF
TRBJ2-7	TRBV27	CASSLGTGPEQYF
TRBJ2-1	TRBV20-1	CSATGTVLFF
TRBJ1-2	TRBV24-1	CATSDPGTGNYGYTF
TRBJ1-2	TRBV2	CASSEALPRTGGFGYTF
TRBJ2-5	TRBV18	CASSPGSQETQYF
TRBJ2-1	TRBV18	CASSRPGYSNNEQFF
TRBJ1-1	TRBV30	CAWSWLGRREAFF
TRBJ1-2	TRBV28	CASTPGALGYTF
TRBJ2-3	TRBV4-1	CASNPLGGGTDTQYF
TRBJ1-2	TRBV5-6	CASSLPYRGNYGYTF
TRBJ1-2	TRBV28	CASSLPTGNYGYTF
TRBJ2-6	TRBV4-2	CASSQEEVSGANVLTF
TRBJ2-5	TRBV2	CASRVAGGGRETQYF